This T cell receptor (beta chain) derives from a study of T cell clones after liver transplantation. Concerning this clone: Its antigen is not known.

Sequenced by immunoSEQ multiplex PCR; TCRdb stores in-frame clones only, minus some. The sample records 68,000 or so clones, over 90% being singletons. The germline V gene encodes CDR1 SGHRS and CDR2 YFSETQ. The CDR3 sequence is 13 residues long. The ends lost 4 bases at V and 2 bases at J; junction bases unmatched: 3. Study-wide points: A larger donor-reactive than third-party decline suggested partial antigen-specific deletion.

Specimen: CD4+ T cells from blood, collected about 27 months after liver transplant. This sequence joins TRBV5-1 and TRBJ2-7, with TRBD1 matching 7 bases. This clonotype was sampled from a human patient who received a liver transplant. Part of the T cell pool may stem from the graft donor. CDR3 region: CASSPGTAYEQYF. The CDR3 DNA reads as TGCGCCAGCAGCCCCGGGACAGCCTACGAGCAGTACTTC.